Shown below are 30 T cell receptor beta chains from a single sample sequenced in a study of T cells in localized non-small cell lung cancer. Only in-frame clones appear in the TCRdb table, and some are missing; sequencing was by immunoSEQ multiplex PCR. The table shows 50,000 to 60,000 clones, with about three quarters occurring only once. This sample comprised PBMCs, obtained before any cancer treatment. The receptors derive from a woman aged 35 to 69 with stage II lung adenocarcinoma.

Details on this clone: One end of the junction varies from germline; a read error may be responsible. This chain uses TRBV2 with TRBJ2-7; weak D call: TRBD1 (6 bases). In germline, CDR1 is SNHLY, CDR2 FYNNEI. The CDR3 runs 15 residues. CDR3 protein: CASNKPGAPSSEQYF. CDR3 coding DNA: TGTGCCAGCAATAAACCAGGGGCCCCCTCCTCCGAGCAGTACTTC.

The chain links TRBV7-9 to TRBJ1-2; a weak D match, TRBD1 (5 bases). Germline V gene lookup returns CDR1 SEHNR and CDR2 FQNEAQ (reference sequence). This CDR3 is built from 16 residues. The ends were cut back, 5 bases at V and 8 bases at J, with 24 bases in the middle. CDR3 in DNA: TGTGCCAGCAGCGCTTTATCAGGACGGGGCCCCTACGGCTACACCTTC. Its translation is CASSALSGRGPYGYTF. The complete variable domain, with remaining parts taken from reference TRBV7-9 and TRBJ1-2, reads DTGVSQNPRHKITKRGQNVTFRCDPISEHNRLYWYRQTLGQGPEFLTYFQNEAQLEKSRLLSDRFSAERPKGSFSTLEIQRTEQGDSAMYLCASSALSGRGPYGYTFGSGTRLTVV.

In this sample, this clone turned up once. The chain uses TRBV27 and TRBJ2-3; the D is unclear. Looked up from germline, CDR1 is MNHEY and CDR2 is SMNVEV (reference sequence). CDR3 size: 13 residues. With 3 bases removed from V and 4 bases from J, the gap between germline ends came to 8 bases. The CDR3 DNA follows: TGTGCCAGCAGTTTTAATGAGGCAGATACGCAGTATTTT. Amino acid sequence: CASSFNEADTQYF.

The rearrangement uses TRBV4-3 and TRBJ1-2; perhaps TRBD1 as D (5 bases). V was clipped by 1 base and J by 8 bases, with 11 bases between them. Germline-derived CDR1 and CDR2 are LGHNA and YSLEER. The CDR3 has 13 residues. The CDR3 DNA is TGCGCCAGCAGCCAAGGGGTGCAGGGAGGCTACACCTTC. The encoded protein is CASSQGVQGGYTF.

This rearrangement joins TRBV7-8 to TRBJ1-1, with D perhaps matching TRBD1 (5 bases). The CDR3 has 19 amino acids. Between the trimmed V and J ends, which lost 1 base and 1 base, there was a span of 22 bases. Germline CDR1 reads SGHVS; CDR2 reads FQNEAQ. CDR3 protein: CASSLVGQGLTSSNTEAFF. The CDR3 coding sequence is TGTGCCAGCAGCTTAGTAGGTCAGGGCCTAACCTCCTCGAACACTGAAGCTTTCTTT.

This clone was counted a single time. The chain is built from TRBV27 and TRBJ1-5; no firm D call. The CDR3 is made up of 13 amino acids. In germline, CDR1 is MNHEY, CDR2 SMNVEV (reference sequence). V gave up 4 bases and J gave up 9 bases, with 13 bases separating them. The CDR3 sequence is CASSSRPGMPQHF. The CDR3, as DNA: TGTGCCAGCAGTTCACGCCCCGGGATGCCCCAGCATTTT.

The V call is TRBV6-1, the J call TRBJ1-4, with 7 bases aligning to TRBD1. This CDR3 region has 14 residues. The junction had 3 bases not matched to a gene; V was cut back by 3 bases and J by 5 bases. CDR1 and CDR2 from the germline V gene are MNHNS and SASEGT. In DNA form, the CDR3 reads TGTGCCAGCAGTGAGGGCAGGGGGAATGAAAAACTGTTTTTT. Its protein is CASSEGRGNEKLFF.

The chain combines TRBV25-1 with TRBJ2-3; D gene ambiguous. CDR1 and CDR2 from the germline V gene are MGHDK and SYGVNS. Trimming pared 6 bases from V and 4 bases from J, leaving 5 bases between. The CDR3 covers 11 residues. The CDR3 here is CASRSADTQYF. The CDR3 nucleotides read TGTGCCAGCAGGTCGGCAGATACGCAGTATTTT. The whole variable domain, filled in from reference TRBV25-1 and TRBJ2-3, reads EADIYQTPRYLVIGTGKKITLECSQTMGHDKMYWYQQDPGMELHLIHYSYGVNSTEKGDLSSESTVSRIRTEHFPLTLESARPSHTSQYLCASRSADTQYFGPGTRLTVL.

The V and J genes are TRBV6-4 and TRBJ1-5; D remains unclear. This CDR3 region has 14 residues. The germline V gene encodes CDR1 MRHNA and CDR2 SNTAGT. V was trimmed by 5 bases and J by 2 bases, leaving 10 bases between them. The CDR3 sequence is CASSPSPGNQPQHF. CDR3 sequence (DNA): TGTGCCAGCAGTCCCAGTCCCGGCAATCAGCCCCAGCATTTT.

The rearrangement links TRBV19 to TRBJ2-4; 8 bases align to TRBD2. The CDR3 covers 13 residues. V was clipped by 1 base and J by 8 bases; unmatched bases: 1. Germline CDR1 and CDR2: LNHDA and SQIVND (reference sequence). In DNA, the CDR3 is TGTGCCAGTAGTATAGCGGGGGGGCACATTCAGTACTTC. Protein product: CASSIAGGHIQYF.

The chain is built from TRBV27 and TRBJ1-4, with unresolved D. Trimming pared 7 bases from V and 7 bases from J, leaving 19 bases between. Germline loops: CDR1 MNHEY, CDR2 SMNVEV (reference sequence). The CDR3 extends over 15 amino acids. The CDR3 region has the DNA TGTGCCAGCACCCCCACAGTCGGAGGACCTGAAAAACTGTTTTTT. Translated, it gives CASTPTVGGPEKLFF. The whole variable domain, filled in from reference TRBV27 and TRBJ1-4, reads EAQVTQNPRYLITVTGKKLTVTCSQNMNHEYMSWYRQDPGLGLRQIYYSMNVEVTDKGDVPEGYKVSRKEKRNFPLILESPSPNQTSLYFCASTPTVGGPEKLFFGSGTQLSVL.

The rearrangement links TRBV30 to TRBJ1-6; no clear D gene. V was shortened by 3 bases and J by 0 bases, with 3 bases between the two germline ends. CDR1 and CDR2 (germline): GTSNPN, SVGIG (reference sequence). This CDR3 has 13 residues. CDR3: CAWRGSYNSPLHF. The CDR3 DNA reads TGTGCCTGGAGGGGCTCCTATAATTCACCCCTCCACTTT.

The rearrangement uses TRBV2 and TRBJ2-1, with 13 positions matching TRBD2. There are 16 residues in the CDR3. With 4 bases clipped from V and 7 bases from J, the junction kept 7 bases outside the gene matches. CDR1 SNHLY and CDR2 FYNNEI come from the germline V gene. In DNA, the CDR3 is TGTGCCAGCAGTGCCACTAGCGGGGGGGCTCGGAATGAGCAGTTCTTC. It encodes CASSATSGGARNEQFF.

This clone was seen just once. The V call is TRBV7-2, the J call TRBJ2-7; a weak D match, TRBD1 (5 bases). The germline CDR1 and CDR2 sequences are SGHTA and FQGNSA. The CDR3 length is 13 residues. The V end was cut by 5 bases, the J end by 2 bases, with 10 bases between. The CDR3 region is CASSRVGPYEQYF. As DNA, the CDR3 is TGTGCCAGCAGCCGCGTGGGGCCCTACGAGCAGTACTTC.

The genes are TRBV10-3 and TRBJ2-1; the D gene is possibly TRBD1 (7 bases). Germline CDR1 reads ENHRY; CDR2 reads SYGVKD. V lost 7 bases, J lost 3 bases, and 16 bases lay in between. The CDR3 loop spans 15 amino acids. CDR3 in DNA: TGTGCCATCACCAGGGGGGCCTCCCTCTACAATGAGCAGTTCTTC. Its translation: CAITRGASLYNEQFF.

The chain links TRBV9 to TRBJ2-1, with a weak D call TRBD2 (5 bases). CDR3 length: 16 residues. Trimming shortened V by 0 bases and J by 0 bases, and 10 bases separated the two germline ends. CDR1 is SGDLS and CDR2 is YYNGEE in the germline V gene. The CDR3 is CASSVGRLSSYNEQFF. CDR3 DNA: TGTGCCAGCAGCGTAGGGAGGCTCAGCTCCTACAATGAGCAGTTCTTC.

The chain recombines TRBV28 with TRBJ1-1, with no clear D. Germline CDR1 reads MDHEN; CDR2 reads SYDVKM. The CDR3 loop spans 11 amino acids. The V and J ends lost 2 bases and 7 bases respectively, with 5 bases between them. The DNA for the CDR3 is TGTGCCAGCAGTTTACGCGGTGAAGCTTTCTTT. It is translated as CASSLRGEAFF.

CDR3 DNA: TGTGCCAGCAGCTCCGGTCAGAACACTGAAGCTTTCTTT. It codes for CASSSGQNTEAFF. The V call is TRBV7-3, the J call TRBJ1-1; D unclear. This CDR3 contains 13 residues. The V end lost 4 bases, the J end lost 1 base, and 7 bases lay between the germline ends. Per the germline V gene, CDR1 is SGHTA and CDR2 is FQGTGA.

The V call is TRBV19, the J call TRBJ1-5; D is unresolved. CDR3 size: 12 residues. The germline V gene has CDR1 LNHDA and CDR2 SQIVND (reference sequence). The V and J ends lost 2 bases and 5 bases respectively, with 4 bases between them. The CDR3 region is CASSILYQPQHF. In nucleotides, the CDR3 is TGTGCCAGTAGTATACTCTATCAGCCCCAGCATTTT.

This clone was recorded once. The chain couples TRBV28 to TRBJ1-4, with a tentative D call TRBD1 (5 bases). V lost 8 bases to trimming and J lost 4 bases, with 23 bases between them. The CDR3 runs 17 residues. The V gene's germline CDR1 is MDHEN and CDR2 SYDVKM. The CDR3 loop is CASASWGTFKSNEKLFF. In nucleotides, the CDR3 is TGTGCCAGCGCCAGTTGGGGGACCTTCAAGAGTAATGAAAAACTGTTTTTT.

This rearrangement joins TRBV6-1 to TRBJ2-7; maybe TRBD2 (5 bases). V was trimmed by 2 bases and J by 2 bases, leaving 10 bases between them. CDR1 is MNHNS and CDR2 is SASEGT in the germline V gene. CDR3 size: 14 residues. The CDR3 region is CASSERGNPYEQYF. In DNA, the CDR3 is TGTGCCAGCAGTGAAAGAGGGAACCCCTACGAGCAGTACTTC.

CDR3 sequence: CASSFPLQTGATNEKLFF. CDR3 in DNA: TGTGCCAGCAGCTTTCCCCTCCAAACAGGAGCAACTAATGAAAAACTGTTTTTT. The genes are TRBV7-8 and TRBJ1-4, with TRBD1 as a possible D gene (5 bases). The CDR3 covers 18 residues. Germline assignment: CDR1 SGHVS and CDR2 FQNEAQ. Trimming took 3 bases from V and 0 from J, leaving 17 bases between them.

The J gene is TRBJ1-1, the V gene TRBV7-6; TRBD1 is a possible D gene (5 bases). V lost 3 bases and J lost 2, with 10 bases in between. CDR1 and CDR2 (germline): SGHVS, FNYEAQ. The length of the CDR3 is 14 residues. The DNA for the CDR3 is TGTGCCAGCAGCTTGAGTCAGGGTAACACTGAAGCTTTCTTT. Residues: CASSLSQGNTEAFF.

V is TRBV5-1 and J is TRBJ1-1, with TRBD1 as a possible D gene (6 bases). Germline CDR1 reads SGHRS; CDR2 reads YFSETQ. This CDR3 region has 14 residues. Trimming pared 2 bases from V and 4 bases from J, leaving 12 bases between. The CDR3 reads CASSLLRTVTEAFF. Written as DNA, the CDR3 is TGCGCCAGCAGCTTACTCCGGACAGTCACTGAAGCTTTCTTT.

This clone was recorded only once. The V gene is TRBV19, the J gene TRBJ2-1, with TRBD1 as a possible D gene (6 bases). V was cut by 8 bases and J by 7 bases, with 18 bases left in between. CDR1 and CDR2 from the germline V gene are LNHDA and SQIVND (reference sequence). The CDR3 runs to 14 residues. The CDR3 is CASAKQGTWNEQFF. The DNA for the CDR3 is TGTGCCAGTGCTAAACAGGGAACTTGGAATGAGCAGTTCTTC.

The rearrangement links TRBV4-1 to TRBJ2-2, with D possibly TRBD1 on 6 matching bases. Germline V CDR1 and CDR2: MGHRA, YSYEKL. CDR3 size: 15 residues. Trimming pared 2 bases from V and 5 bases from J, leaving 12 bases between. In DNA form, the CDR3 reads TGCGCCAGCAGCCAATGGGACACCATTACCGGGGAGCTGTTTTTT. This gives the protein CASSQWDTITGELFF.

This chain links TRBV10-2 with TRBJ1-4, with 10 bases fitting TRBD1. This CDR3 is 16 amino acids long. From germline, CDR1 is WSHSY and CDR2 SAAADI. V trimming: 6 bases; J trimming: 10 bases; junction bases outside the gene matches: 14. CDR3 nucleotide sequence: TGCGCCAGCAGGGGGGACAGGGGAGGCCGGTCGGGAAAACTGTTTTTT. This gives the protein CASRGDRGGRSGKLFF.

DNA for the CDR3: TGCGCCAGCAGCTTGGGGAATTTAGATACGCAGTATTTT. This translates into CASSLGNLDTQYF. V gene TRBV5-1 combines with J gene TRBJ2-3; D remains ambiguous. Trimming removed 0 bases at V and 5 bases at J, with 7 bases between. The germline CDR1 and CDR2 sequences are SGHRS and YFSETQ. The CDR3 runs to 13 residues.

V and J are TRBV30 and TRBJ1-1, with D hard to call. Trimming removed 4 bases at V and 0 bases at J, with 6 bases between. The germline CDR1 and CDR2 sequences are GTSNPN and SVGIG (reference sequence). The CDR3 covers 12 residues. This chain's CDR3 is CAWILMNTEAFF. The CDR3 bases are TGTGCCTGGATTCTTATGAACACTGAAGCTTTCTTT.

This chain uses TRBV7-9 with TRBJ2-1; D gene uncertain. Looked up from germline, CDR1 is SEHNR and CDR2 is FQNEAQ (reference sequence). V was trimmed by 0 bases and J by 7 bases, leaving 10 bases between them. The length of the CDR3 is 14 residues. In DNA, the CDR3 is TGTGCCAGCAGCTTAGCGGCCCTCTTAAATGAGCAGTTCTTC. Protein: CASSLAALLNEQFF.